The source of this T cell receptor beta chain is a study of blood T cell repertoires in COVID-19. Turning to the study itself: The United States, Italy and Spain provided the acute and convalescent COVID-19 samples. Sources were T cells, B-cell-depleted T cells, or PBMCs; the material itself was cDNA or gDNA.

Per the original methods: Reference gene primer amplification gave estimated nucleated cell counts. Sequencing was performed with immunoSEQ multiplex PCR; in TCRdb, only in-frame clones are kept and a portion is missing. That table gives V, J and clone size, and the DNA gave D and trimming. Of 470,000 or so clones in the sample, approximately 85% were seen once. The CDR3 consists of 16 residues. Looked up from germline, CDR1 is MDHEN and CDR2 is SYDVKM. V shed 6 bases and J 4 bases; nucleotides not matched to a gene: 9. The sample taken for sequencing was peripheral blood. This rearrangement joins TRBV28 to TRBJ1-1; 12 bases match TRBD1. This receptor was identified in a human donor in a cohort sampled during active COVID-19. The CDR3 bases are TGTGCCAGCAGGACTCCGGGACAGGGGGCGTTCACTGAAGCTTTCTTT. Translating gives CASRTPGQGAFTEAFF.